Presented here are 21 T cell receptor beta chains from one specimen sequenced in a study of blood T cell repertoires in COVID-19. Using immunoSEQ multiplex PCR, the repertoire was profiled, and TCRdb retains in-frame clones only, with some absent. Among 150,000 or so clones listed, just under 85% were seen once. The sequencing input was peripheral blood. The source of these receptors is a woman older than 75 with acute or convalescent COVID-19.

The V call is TRBV6-5, the J call TRBJ2-7; a possible D gene is TRBD2 (5 bases). The CDR3 runs 14 residues. Trimming removed 0 bases at V and 4 bases at J, with 10 bases between. CDR1 MNHEY and CDR2 SVGAGI come from the germline V gene. CDR3 loop: CASSYSRWEYEQYF. CDR3 DNA sequence: TGTGCCAGCAGTTACTCCCGTTGGGAGTACGAGCAGTACTTC.

V is TRBV7-9 and J is TRBJ1-2; D is unresolved. The CDR3 totals 13 residues. V shed 5 bases and J shed 0 bases, with 7 bases lying between them. Germline V gives CDR1 SEHNR, CDR2 FQNEAQ (reference sequence). The DNA of the CDR3 is TGTGCCAGCAGCAACACAGCTAACTATGGCTACACCTTC. Translating gives CASSNTANYGYTF.

The chain links TRBV19 to TRBJ1-5; D ambiguous. Germline V CDR1 and CDR2: LNHDA, SQIVND (reference sequence). The CDR3 spans 15 residues. Trimming removed 0 bases from V and 7 bases from J, with 13 bases in between. CDR3 sequence (DNA): TGTGCCAGTAGTATAGACCCTTCCGGGAGGCAGCCCCAGCATTTT. It encodes CASSIDPSGRQPQHF.

The gene calls are TRBV14 and TRBJ1-2, with 7 nucleotides matching TRBD1. The germline V gene has CDR1 SGHDN and CDR2 FVKESK. Trimming cost V 0 bases and J 8 bases; bases outside gene matches: 15. The CDR3 runs to 17 residues. CDR3 in DNA: TGTGCCAGCAGCCAAGATCGTATGCAGGGGGTACTTCTCGGCTACACCTTC. Amino acids: CASSQDRMQGVLLGYTF. Based on the CDR3 plus reference TRBV14 and TRBJ1-2, the full variable domain is EAGVTQFPSHSVIEKGQTVTLRCDPISGHDNLYWYRRVMGKEIKFLLHFVKESKQDESGMPNNRFLAERTGGTYSTLKVQPAELEDSGVYFCASSQDRMQGVLLGYTFGSGTRLTVV.

V is TRBV19 and J is TRBJ2-2; 7 nucleotides line up with TRBD2. Trimming removed 8 bases from V and 4 bases from J; junction bases left unmatched: 7. CDR3 length: 14 amino acids. The germline CDR1 and CDR2 sequences are LNHDA and SQIVND (reference sequence). The CDR3 DNA follows: TGTGCCAGTCTAGGGGAGGGCAGCACCGGGGAGCTGTTTTTT. It specifies CASLGEGSTGELFF. The full variable domain, rest sourced from reference TRBV19 and TRBJ2-2, is DGGITQSPKYLFRKEGQNVTLSCEQNLNHDAMYWYRQDPGQGLRLIYYSQIVNDFQKGDIAEGYSVSREKKESFPLTVTSAQKNPTAFYLCASLGEGSTGELFFGEGSRLTVL.

V gene TRBV7-9 combines with J gene TRBJ1-4; no reliable D call. Germline V gene lookup returns CDR1 SEHNR and CDR2 FQNEAQ (reference sequence). V lost 0 bases and J lost 4, with 12 bases in between. This CDR3 contains 16 residues. CDR3 sequence reads: CASSLADPGLNEKLFF. The CDR3 bases are TGTGCCAGCAGCTTAGCTGACCCCGGACTTAATGAAAAACTGTTTTTT.

This clone was detected once. The chain couples TRBV5-1 to TRBJ1-1, with D tentatively TRBD1 (5 bases). V was trimmed by 3 bases and J by 5 bases, leaving 20 bases between them. The CDR3 length is 16 residues. Germline assignment: CDR1 SGHRS and CDR2 YFSETQ. CDR3 bases: TGCGCCAGCAGCTCAGGCCCATTTGGGGGGGGGACTGAAGCTTTCTTT. This translates into CASSSGPFGGGTEAFF.

The V and J genes are TRBV10-1 and TRBJ2-2, with TRBD1 identical over 10 bases. This CDR3 is built from 15 residues. With V trimmed by 2 bases and J by 5 bases, 2 bases remained unmatched. CDR1 WNHNN and CDR2 SYGVQD come from the germline V gene (reference sequence). CDR3 in DNA: TGCGCCAGCAGTGAGAGGACAGGGGGTACCGGGGAGCTGTTTTTT. This codes for CASSERTGGTGELFF.

The gene calls are TRBV3-1 (or the pseudogene TRBV3-2) and TRBJ2-3, with 10 nucleotides matching TRBD2. Germline V gene lookup returns CDR1 LGHDT and CDR2 YNNKEL (reference sequence). Trimming took 4 bases from V and 4 from J; bases not matched to a gene: 8. This CDR3 is 16 amino acids long. The CDR3 here is CASSRASGGPSDTQYF. CDR3 coding DNA: TGTGCCAGCAGCCGCGCTAGCGGGGGACCCTCAGATACGCAGTATTTT.

A few counts support this clone. V gene TRBV7-2 combines with J gene TRBJ2-7; 9 bases match TRBD1. Germline assignment: CDR1 SGHTA and CDR2 FQGNSA. This CDR3 contains 15 residues. V was clipped by 0 bases and J by 1 base; unmatched bases: 1. CDR3 sequence reads: CASSLAGQGSYEQYF. In nucleotides, the CDR3 is TGTGCCAGCAGCTTAGCGGGACAGGGTTCCTACGAGCAGTACTTC. Supplemented by reference TRBV7-2 and TRBJ2-7, the full variable domain reads GAGVSQSPSNKVTEKGKDVELRCDPISGHTALYWYRQSLGQGLEFLIYFQGNSAPDKSGLPSDRFSAERTGGSVSTLTIQRTQQEDSAVYLCASSLAGQGSYEQYFGPGTRLTVT.

The V call is TRBV5-1, the J call TRBJ1-1; the D is unclear. Germline CDR1 reads SGHRS; CDR2 reads YFSETQ. V was shortened by 0 bases and J by 6 bases, with 15 bases between the two germline ends. The CDR3 loop spans 15 amino acids. CDR3 residues: CASSLEWASNSEAFF. For the CDR3, the DNA is TGCGCCAGCAGCTTGGAGTGGGCGAGTAACTCTGAAGCTTTCTTT.

This clone was detected a few times. The rearrangement uses TRBV4-1 and TRBJ2-2; D is perhaps TRBD1 (6 bases). The CDR3 consists of 18 residues. Trimming cost V 4 bases and J 6 bases, with 24 bases left between them. Looked up from germline, CDR1 is MGHRA and CDR2 is YSYEKL. CDR3 residues: CASSPLVGGKLGAGELFF. The CDR3 DNA follows: TGCGCCAGCAGCCCCTTAGTTGGGGGCAAACTCGGGGCCGGGGAGCTGTTTTTT.

V usage is TRBV30 and J usage is TRBJ2-1; TRBD2 might be the D (5 bases). This CDR3 is 13 amino acids long. Trimming removed 1 base from V and 5 bases from J, with 9 bases in between. The V gene's germline CDR1 is GTSNPN and CDR2 SVGIG (reference sequence). CDR3 nucleotides: TGTGCCTGGAGTGGGAGGACCGACAATGAGCAGTTCTTC. Protein: CAWSGRTDNEQFF.

This chain joins TRBV14 and TRBJ1-2, with a tentative D call TRBD1 (6 bases). Germline loops: CDR1 SGHDN, CDR2 FVKESK. The V gene lost 5 bases and the J gene lost 8 bases, with 12 bases spanning the gap. The CDR3 is 12 residues long. CDR3 sequence: CASSLDSWGYTF. The CDR3 coding sequence is TGTGCCAGCAGCTTGGACAGTTGGGGCTACACCTTC.

V gene TRBV9 combines with J gene TRBJ1-5; D is uncertain. The germline V and J ends were trimmed by 4 bases and 6 bases, with 14 bases remaining between them. The V gene's germline CDR1 is SGDLS and CDR2 YYNGEE. CDR3 length: 14 amino acids. CDR3 protein: CASSPDDEVQPQHF. In DNA form, the CDR3 reads TGTGCCAGCAGCCCCGACGATGAGGTTCAGCCCCAGCATTTT.

CDR3 residues: CASSLFPGKSNSPLHF. CDR3 DNA: TGTGCCAGCAGCCTCTTCCCGGGGAAAAGTAATTCACCCCTCCACTTT. J is TRBJ1-6 and V is TRBV5-6; D not resolved. CDR1 SGHDT and CDR2 YYEEEE come from the germline V gene. CDR3 length: 16 residues. Trimming took off 4 bases at V and 6 bases at J, with 17 bases between the two ends.

J is TRBJ2-5 and V is TRBV4-1, with a possible D match to TRBD2 (7 bases). Trimming stripped 0 bases from V and 2 bases from J, with 22 bases between. The CDR3 totals 19 residues. Germline V gene sequence: CDR1 MGHRA, CDR2 YSYEKL. This CDR3 is CASSQDGRATGSRQETQYF. CDR3 DNA: TGCGCCAGCAGCCAAGATGGGAGGGCAACAGGGAGTCGACAAGAGACCCAGTACTTC.

The chain has TRBV11-2 and TRBJ2-5, with D uncertain. CDR3 length: 11 residues. Germline-derived CDR1 and CDR2 are SGHAT and FQNNGV. Trimming pared 5 bases from V and 4 bases from J, leaving 5 bases between. CDR3 sequence: CASSPGETQYF. CDR3 DNA sequence: TGTGCCAGCAGCCCGGGAGAGACCCAGTACTTC.

V gene TRBV5-1 combines with J gene TRBJ1-2; 7 bases map to TRBD1. The germline V gene encodes CDR1 SGHRS and CDR2 YFSETQ. With 4 bases clipped from V and 2 bases from J, the junction kept 5 bases outside the gene matches. The CDR3 has 14 residues. The CDR3 loop reads CASSRDSLNYGYTF. In nucleotides, the CDR3 is TGCGCCAGCAGCAGGGACAGCCTAAACTATGGCTACACCTTC.

The rearrangement links TRBV6-5 to TRBJ2-2; 8 bases map to TRBD1. The J segment lost 6 bases and the V segment lost 5 bases, leaving 8 bases of the junction unmatched. The CDR3 loop spans 15 amino acids. Germline V gene sequence: CDR1 MNHEY, CDR2 SVGAGI. CDR3 nucleotide sequence: TGTGCCAGCAGTACCCGGACAGGGTATCCCGGGGAGCTGTTTTTT. Translation: CASSTRTGYPGELFF.

The chain recombines TRBV5-1 with TRBJ2-3; tentative D call: TRBD1 (6 bases). V shed 6 bases and J shed 4 bases, with 12 bases lying between them. This CDR3 is built from 13 residues. Germline loops: CDR1 SGHRS, CDR2 YFSETQ. The CDR3 bases are TGCGCCAGCAAGAGACAGGTCGCAGATACGCAGTATTTT. Translating gives CASKRQVADTQYF.